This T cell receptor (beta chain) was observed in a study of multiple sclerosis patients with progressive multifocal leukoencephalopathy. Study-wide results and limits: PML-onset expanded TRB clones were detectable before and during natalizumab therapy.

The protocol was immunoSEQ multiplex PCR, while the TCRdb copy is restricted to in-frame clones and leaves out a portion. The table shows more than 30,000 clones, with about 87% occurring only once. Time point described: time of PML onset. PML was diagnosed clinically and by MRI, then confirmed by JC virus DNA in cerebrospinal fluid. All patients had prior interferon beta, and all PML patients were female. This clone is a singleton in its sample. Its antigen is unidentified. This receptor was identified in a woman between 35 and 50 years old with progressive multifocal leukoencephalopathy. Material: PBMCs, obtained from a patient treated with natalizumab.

This CDR3 reads CASNPRVGGGQPQHF. As DNA, the CDR3 is TGTGCCAGCAACCCTCGGGTAGGGGGAGGCCAGCCCCAGCATTTT. The gene calls are TRBV6-1 and TRBJ1-5, with a weak D call TRBD1 (6 bases). V was pared by 7 bases and J by 7 bases, with 20 bases between. The CDR3 length is 15 residues. Germline CDR1 and CDR2: MNHNS and SASEGT.